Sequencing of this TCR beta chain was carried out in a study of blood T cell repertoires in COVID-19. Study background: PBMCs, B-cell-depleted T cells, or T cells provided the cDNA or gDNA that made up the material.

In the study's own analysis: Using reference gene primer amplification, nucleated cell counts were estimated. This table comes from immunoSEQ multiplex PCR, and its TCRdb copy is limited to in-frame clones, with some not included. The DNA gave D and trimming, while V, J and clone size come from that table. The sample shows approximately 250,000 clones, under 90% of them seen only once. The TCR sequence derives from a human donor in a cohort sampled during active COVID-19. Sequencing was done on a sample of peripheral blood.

Here the CDR3 reads CARPSSYNEQFF. For the CDR3, the DNA is TGTGCCCGTCCCAGCTCCTACAATGAGCAGTTCTTC. The rearrangement links TRBV6-4 to TRBJ2-1; no firm D call. The CDR3 totals 12 residues. Germline V CDR1 and CDR2: MRHNA, SNTAGT. V was shortened by 11 bases and J by 0 bases, with 8 bases between the two germline ends.